This paragraph covers one TCR beta chain sequence. This sample is drawn from a study of vaccination and CD4 T cells after COVID-19. Study overall: Investigators took post-vaccine samples a median 72 days after dose two, within a range of 14 to 241.

The germline V gene has CDR1 ENHRY and CDR2 SYGVKD. With 5 bases removed from V and 4 bases from J, the gap between germline ends came to 10 bases. The CDR3 extends over 13 amino acids. TCRdb itself ran the PCR reads through MiXCR, one entry per CDR3 protein. Of some 21,000 distinct CDR3 sequences listed, roughly 53% are singletons. Sample: CD4+ T cells from blood, taken before SARS-CoV-2 vaccination. The rearrangement uses TRBV10-3 and TRBJ2-3, with no clear D. The source of this sequence is a human donor who had recovered from COVID-19. The CDR3 coding sequence is TGTGCCATCAGTCCTCGGGCCGCAGATACGCAGTATTTT. Its translation is CAISPRAADTQYF.